This T cell receptor (beta chain) emerged from a study of cytomegalovirus exposure and HLA in healthy donors. Germline loops: CDR1 SGHVS, CDR2 FQNEAQ. Germline trimming cut 5 bases from V and 5 bases from J; bases unmatched to any gene: 4. This CDR3 has 15 amino acids. A remark on this clone: Its antigen remains unidentified.

Vbeta (60) and Jbeta (13) primers were used in the PCR. Produced via immunoSEQ multiplex PCR; TCRdb's table is partial and in-frame only. The sample shows 200,000 to 250,000 clones, 77% of them seen only once. Study observations and caveats: Rates of TCR association differed by HLA locus in a later analysis, with DRB1 highest and HLA-C lowest.

J is TRBJ2-2 and V is TRBV7-8; 11 bases are shared with TRBD1. The origin of this receptor is a woman aged 55-69 years in good health and CMV-seropositive. Sequences were obtained from PBMCs. CDR3 protein: CASSIRDRGTGELFF. In nucleotides, the CDR3 is TGTGCCAGCAGCATCCGGGACAGGGGGACCGGGGAGCTGTTTTTT.